A selection of T cell receptor beta chains follows, all from one sample in a study of blood T cell repertoires in COVID-19. Method: immunoSEQ multiplex PCR; TCRdb's copy keeps in-frame clones and lacks some. The sample contains 23,000 or so clones, 90% of which appear only once. The sample taken for sequencing was peripheral blood. Receptors originate from a human donor in a cohort sampled during active COVID-19. Both conserved end residues are part of each CDR3. A D gene is named only where the DNA matches it firmly. Clone sizes are given selectively: once, few, many, or a class where the clone is expanded.

v_gene,j_gene,abundance,d_gene,CDR3nt,CDR3aa
TRBV10-3,TRBJ1-4,once,-,TGTGCCATCAGTGACAGGACTAATGAAAAACTGTTTTTT,CAISDRTNEKLFF
TRBV10-2,TRBJ2-3,-,TRBD1,TGCGCCAGCCGGGACAGGGTCCGCACAGATACGCAGTATTTT,CASRDRVRTDTQYF
TRBV6-5,TRBJ1-5,few,-,TGTGCCAGCTCTGGGGGGGCGAATCAGCCCCAGCATTTT,CASSGGANQPQHF
TRBV30,TRBJ1-2,once,-,TGTGCCTGGAACGGCGGGGGGGTCCGGCCCTCTAACTATGGCTACACCTTC,CAWNGGGVRPSNYGYTF
TRBV6-6,TRBJ1-6,-,TRBD1,TGTGCCAGCAGGGGGCAGGGGGGCAACTCACCCCTCCACTTT,CASRGQGGNSPLHF
TRBV3-1/TRBV3-2,TRBJ2-6,-,TRBD1,TGTGCCAGCAGCCAACTTTCCGACAGGGTCTCTGGGGCCAACGTCCTGACTTTC,CASSQLSDRVSGANVLTF
TRBV7-8,TRBJ2-7,few,TRBD1,TGTGCCAGCAGCTTAGCGGGACAGGTCACCTACGAGCAGTACTTC,CASSLAGQVTYEQYF
TRBV27,TRBJ1-6,-,TRBD1,TGTGCCAGCTTACCTGTTCCGGGACAGTTTAATTCACCCCTCCACTTT,CASLPVPGQFNSPLHF
TRBV20-1,TRBJ2-4,-,-,TGCAGTGCTAGTCAGGGGAGAAACATTCAGTACTTC,CSASQGRNIQYF
TRBV6-5,TRBJ2-7,-,-,TGTGCCAGCAGCCGGGACTCCTACGAGCAGTACTTC,CASSRDSYEQYF
TRBV5-1,TRBJ2-1,-,-,TGCGCCAGCAGCTTGGATTGGCAGCCCGAGCCAGGTGAGCAGTTCTTC,CASSLDWQPEPGEQFF
TRBV27,TRBJ2-7,-,TRBD1,TGTGCCAGCAGTTCCCCGGACAGGTACTACGAGCAGTACTTC,CASSSPDRYYEQYF
TRBV11-3,TRBJ2-7,-,TRBD1,TGTGCCAGCAGCACCCGGACAGGGGGCTACGAGCAGTACTTC,CASSTRTGGYEQYF
TRBV6-5,TRBJ1-5,-,TRBD1,TGTGCCAGCAGAGGGACAGGCAATCAGCCCCAGCATTTT,CASRGTGNQPQHF
TRBV29-1,TRBJ2-1,-,-,TGCAGCGAAAAGACAGGCTATTACAATGAGCAGTTCTTC,CSEKTGYYNEQFF
TRBV5-1,TRBJ2-3,-,-,TGCGCCAGCAGCTTGGTGGTTAGCCCGAGCACAGATACGCAGTATTTT,CASSLVVSPSTDTQYF
TRBV12-3/TRBV12-4,TRBJ1-2,-,-,TGTGCCAGCAGATTACAGGGCATCTATGGCTACACCTTC,CASRLQGIYGYTF
TRBV6-5,TRBJ1-2,-,TRBD1,TGTGCCAGCAGAATACAGGGGGCGTATGGCTACACCTTC,CASRIQGAYGYTF
TRBV5-1,TRBJ2-5,-,-,TGCGCCAGCAGCCCCTTCGGGGAACAAGAGACCCAGTACTTC,CASSPFGEQETQYF
TRBV18,TRBJ2-3,-,-,TGTGCCAGCTCACCGCCGGGTCTCTCAGATACGCAGTATTTT,CASSPPGLSDTQYF
TRBV24-1,TRBJ1-3,-,-,TGTGCCTCCCAAGCGTCTTCTGGAAACACCATATATTTT,CASQASSGNTIYF
TRBV10-3,TRBJ1-4,-,-,TGTGCCATCAAACCGGGAACTAATGAAAAACTGTTTTTT,CAIKPGTNEKLFF
TRBV2,TRBJ2-1,-,TRBD2,TGTGCCAGCAGGGCGAGCGGGGGGGCCTACAATGAGCAGTTCTTC,CASRASGGAYNEQFF
TRBV5-1,TRBJ2-3,-,-,TGCGCCAGCAGCCGGGACGGAGGGAAGGGGCTGTATTTT,CASSRDGGKGLYF
TRBV5-1,TRBJ2-7,-,TRBD2,TGCGCCAGCAGCTTGGTACCGGGACTAGCGACGAACTCCTACGAGCAGTACTTC,CASSLVPGLATNSYEQYF
TRBV2,TRBJ2-7,-,-,TGTGCCAGCACCAGCGAGTTGCGGAGGCAGTACTTC,CASTSELRRQYF
TRBV6-6,TRBJ2-5,once,TRBD2,TGTGCCAGCAGTCCAATTGGGACTAGCGGGGGCCCAGAAGAGACCCAGTACTTC,CASSPIGTSGGPEETQYF
TRBV6-5,TRBJ2-3,once,TRBD2,TGTGCCAGTTTAGCGGGGTGGAGCACAGATACGCAGTATTTT,CASLAGWSTDTQYF
TRBV7-3,TRBJ1-5,-,-,TGTGCCAGCAGCCAGACAGGTCCCGATCAGCCCCAGCATTTT,CASSQTGPDQPQHF
TRBV3-1/TRBV3-2,TRBJ1-1,-,TRBD1,TGTGCCAGCAGCCACCATCCGGGACAGGGAAGAACTGAAGCTTTCTTT,CASSHHPGQGRTEAFF
TRBV19,TRBJ2-7,once,-,TGTGCCAGTAGTATATCGCCGGGGGAGCAGTACTTC,CASSISPGEQYF
TRBV5-6,TRBJ1-1,-,TRBD1,TGTGCCAGCAGCCGTAACAGGGGATCCACTGAAGCTTTCTTT,CASSRNRGSTEAFF
TRBV30,TRBJ1-3,-,TRBD1,TGTGCCTGGAGTCGCAGGACAGGCGTCTCTGGAAACACCATATATTTT,CAWSRRTGVSGNTIYF
TRBV5-1,TRBJ2-5,-,TRBD1,TGCGCCAGCAGCGGGGACAGGGAAGAGACCCAGTACTTC,CASSGDREETQYF
TRBV27,TRBJ2-1,-,-,TGTGCCAGCAGTGATCACGAAGGGCGGGGGCACAATGAGCAGTTCTTC,CASSDHEGRGHNEQFF